Included here is one T cell receptor beta chain sequence, with context. This entry belongs to a study of blood T cell repertoires in COVID-19. For the study at large: Specimens from acute and convalescent COVID-19 originated in the United States, Italy and Spain. PBMCs, B-cell-depleted T cells, or T cells provided the cDNA or gDNA that made up the material.

V dropped 4 bases and J dropped 0; count of bases not matched to a gene: 11. The CDR3 is 19 amino acids. Original data processing: Researchers report that nucleated cell counts were estimated from reference gene primer amplification. The method was immunoSEQ multiplex PCR; TCRdb's version includes in-frame clones alone and lacks a portion of them. V and J calls and clone size follow that table, whereas D and trimming were derived from the DNA. The sample lists some 220,000 clones; more than 75% were seen once. The sequence derives from a man in his forties or fifties who had recovered from COVID-19. Sequencing used peripheral blood. The V call is TRBV23-1, the J call TRBJ2-2; 10 bases align to TRBD2. TRBV23-1 is recorded as an ORF, its role being uncertain. DNA for the CDR3: TGCGCCAGCAGTCCTGAGAGGACTAGCGGCATTTCGAACACCGGGGAGCTGTTTTTT. It specifies CASSPERTSGISNTGELFF.